Below, one T cell receptor beta chain is given with its context. The data originate from a study of T-cell memory formation after mild COVID-19. The CDR3 spans 14 residues. V was shortened by 5 bases and J by 0 bases, with 10 bases between the two germline ends. Germline V gives CDR1 SGHRS, CDR2 YFSETQ. TCRdb processed the 5' RACE reads anew with MiXCR; each CDR3 protein has one entry. Seen here are around 53,000 distinct CDR3 sequences, 9.5% to 15% observed once, and the top ten hold under 25%. The chain carries TRBV5-1 and TRBJ2-3, with D hard to call. Sample: PBMCs or a T cell subset sorted from them (not recorded which). The receptor comes from a young man who had mild COVID-19 (a few samples of this study predate the infection). Cell type and time point are not known. For the CDR3, the DNA is TGCGCCAGCAGTGCAGGTTCTAGCACAGATACGCAGTATTTT. It translates to CASSAGSSTDTQYF.